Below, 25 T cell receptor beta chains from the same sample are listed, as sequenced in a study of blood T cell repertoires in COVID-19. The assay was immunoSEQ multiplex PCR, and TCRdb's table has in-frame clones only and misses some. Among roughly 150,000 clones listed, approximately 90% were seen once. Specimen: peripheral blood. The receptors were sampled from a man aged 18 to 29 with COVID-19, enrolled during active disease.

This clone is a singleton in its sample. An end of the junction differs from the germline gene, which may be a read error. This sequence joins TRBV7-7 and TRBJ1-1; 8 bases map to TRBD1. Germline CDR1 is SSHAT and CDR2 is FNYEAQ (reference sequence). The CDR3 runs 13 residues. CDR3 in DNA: TGTGCTAGCAGTCGCGGACAGGGCACTGAAGCTTTCTTT. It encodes CASSRGQGTEAFF.

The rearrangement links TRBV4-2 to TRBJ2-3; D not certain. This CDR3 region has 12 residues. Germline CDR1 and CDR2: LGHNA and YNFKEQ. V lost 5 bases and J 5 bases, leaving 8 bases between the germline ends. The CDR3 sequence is CASSYYRDTQYF. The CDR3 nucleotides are TGTGCCAGCAGCTATTACAGAGATACGCAGTATTTT.

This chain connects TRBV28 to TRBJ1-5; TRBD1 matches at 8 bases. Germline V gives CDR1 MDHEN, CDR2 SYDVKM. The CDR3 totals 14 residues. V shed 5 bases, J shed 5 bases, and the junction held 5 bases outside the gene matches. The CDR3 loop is CASSVGQGYQPQHF. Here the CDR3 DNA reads TGTGCCAGCAGTGTCGGACAGGGTTATCAGCCCCAGCATTTT.

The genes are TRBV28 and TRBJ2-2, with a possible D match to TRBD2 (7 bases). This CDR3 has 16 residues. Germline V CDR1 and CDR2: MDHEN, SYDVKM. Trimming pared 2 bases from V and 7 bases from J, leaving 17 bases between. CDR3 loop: CASSLPRGGGVGELFF. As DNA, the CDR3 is TGTGCCAGCAGTTTACCCCGGGGAGGGGGAGTCGGGGAGCTGTTTTTT.

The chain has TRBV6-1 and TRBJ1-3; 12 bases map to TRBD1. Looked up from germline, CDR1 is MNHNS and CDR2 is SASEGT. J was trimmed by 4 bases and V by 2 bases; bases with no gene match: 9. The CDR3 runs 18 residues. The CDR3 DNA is TGTGCCAGCAGTGAATTACCGGGACAGGGGGCAGGAGGAAACACCATATATTTT. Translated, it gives CASSELPGQGAGGNTIYF.

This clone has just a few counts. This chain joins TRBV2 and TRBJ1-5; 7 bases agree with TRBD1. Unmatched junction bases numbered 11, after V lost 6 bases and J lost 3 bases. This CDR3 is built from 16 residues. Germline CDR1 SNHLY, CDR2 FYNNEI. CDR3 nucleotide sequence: TGTGCCAGCAGCCGTCTGACAGGGTTTGTCAATCAGCCCCAGCATTTT. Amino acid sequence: CASSRLTGFVNQPQHF.

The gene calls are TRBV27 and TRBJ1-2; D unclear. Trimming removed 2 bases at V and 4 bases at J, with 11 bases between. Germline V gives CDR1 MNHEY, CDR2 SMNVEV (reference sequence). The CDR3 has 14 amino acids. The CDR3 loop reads CASSLAPRTYGYTF. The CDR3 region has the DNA TGTGCCAGCAGTTTAGCGCCAAGAACCTATGGCTACACCTTC.

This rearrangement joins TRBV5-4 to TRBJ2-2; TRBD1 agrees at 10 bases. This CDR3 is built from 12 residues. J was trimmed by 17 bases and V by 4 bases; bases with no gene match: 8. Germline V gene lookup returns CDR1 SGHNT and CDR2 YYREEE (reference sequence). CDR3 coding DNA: TGTGCCAGCAGCGCCGGGACAGGGGTGCTCTTTTTT. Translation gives CASSAGTGVLFF.

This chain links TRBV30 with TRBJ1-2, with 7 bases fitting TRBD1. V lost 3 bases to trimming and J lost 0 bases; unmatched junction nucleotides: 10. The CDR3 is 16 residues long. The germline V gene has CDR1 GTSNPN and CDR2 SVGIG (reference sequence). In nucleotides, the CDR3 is TGTGCCTGGAGCCGAGGGGGGACAGTGTCTAACTATGGCTACACCTTC. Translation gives CAWSRGGTVSNYGYTF.

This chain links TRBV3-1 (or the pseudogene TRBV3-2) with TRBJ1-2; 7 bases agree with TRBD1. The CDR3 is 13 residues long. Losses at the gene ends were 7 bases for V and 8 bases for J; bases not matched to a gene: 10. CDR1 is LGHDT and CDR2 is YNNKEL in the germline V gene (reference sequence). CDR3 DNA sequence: TGTGCCAGCACCTCTTCTACAGGGGAAGGCTACACCTTC. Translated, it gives CASTSSTGEGYTF.

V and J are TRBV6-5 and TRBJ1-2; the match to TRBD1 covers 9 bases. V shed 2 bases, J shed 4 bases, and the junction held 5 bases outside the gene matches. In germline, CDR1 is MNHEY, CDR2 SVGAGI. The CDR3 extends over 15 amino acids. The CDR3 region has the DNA TGTGCCAGCAGTTACGGGACAGGGTCTACCTATGGCTACACCTTC. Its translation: CASSYGTGSTYGYTF.

The CDR3 sequence: CASSQQRYSNQPQHF. The CDR3 nucleotides read TGCGCCAGCAGCCAGCAGCGTTATAGCAATCAGCCCCAGCATTTT. The chain employs TRBV4-1 and TRBJ1-5; D gene ambiguous. This CDR3 is built from 15 residues. In germline, CDR1 is MGHRA, CDR2 YSYEKL. Trimming stripped 3 bases from V and 0 bases from J, with 9 bases between.

The chain's CDR3 is CASSYEGVWQPQHF. The DNA of the CDR3 is TGTGCCAGCAGTTACGAGGGGGTTTGGCAGCCCCAGCATTTT. The chain joins TRBV6-2 or TRBV6-3 to TRBJ1-5; tentatively, D is TRBD1 (6 bases). The CDR3 runs to 14 residues. The germline V and J ends were trimmed by 2 bases and 7 bases, with 12 bases remaining between them. Germline CDR1 reads MNHEY; CDR2 reads SVGEGT.

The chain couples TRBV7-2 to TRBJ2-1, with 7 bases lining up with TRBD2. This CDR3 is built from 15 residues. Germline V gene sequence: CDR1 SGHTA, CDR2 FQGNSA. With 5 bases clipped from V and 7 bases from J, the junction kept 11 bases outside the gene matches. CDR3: CASSLRRETGNEQFF. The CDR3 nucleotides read TGTGCCAGCAGCCTCCGGCGGGAGACGGGAAATGAGCAGTTCTTC.

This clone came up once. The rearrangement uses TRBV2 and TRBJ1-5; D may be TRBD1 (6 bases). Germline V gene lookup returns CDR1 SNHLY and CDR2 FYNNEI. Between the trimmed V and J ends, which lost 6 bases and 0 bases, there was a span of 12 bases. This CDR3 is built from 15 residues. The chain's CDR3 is CASRGRGPSNQPQHF. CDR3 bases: TGTGCCAGCAGGGGCAGGGGACCTAGCAATCAGCCCCAGCATTTT.

The DNA of the CDR3 is TGTGCCACCAGACAGGGGTACGAGCAGTACTTC. Its protein product is CATRQGYEQYF. The rearrangement uses TRBV15 and TRBJ2-7; TRBD1 aligns across 7 bases. This CDR3 has 11 amino acids. Germline trimming cut 6 bases from V and 4 bases from J; bases unmatched to any gene: 0. CDR1 LNHNV and CDR2 YYDKDF come from the germline V gene (reference sequence).

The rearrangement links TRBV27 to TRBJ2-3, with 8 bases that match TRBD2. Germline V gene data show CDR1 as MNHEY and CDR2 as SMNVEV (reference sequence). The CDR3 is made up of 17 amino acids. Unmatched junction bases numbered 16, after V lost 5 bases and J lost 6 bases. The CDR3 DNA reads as TGTGCCAGCAGTCCATCGCCGAACGGACTAGCTATCGATACGCAGTATTTT. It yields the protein CASSPSPNGLAIDTQYF.

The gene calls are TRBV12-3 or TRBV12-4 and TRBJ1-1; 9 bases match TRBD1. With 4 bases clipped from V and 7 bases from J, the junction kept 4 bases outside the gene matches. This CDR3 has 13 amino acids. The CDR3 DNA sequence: TGTGCCAGCAGTTCCGGGACAGGGATTGAAGCTTTCTTT. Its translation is CASSSGTGIEAFF.

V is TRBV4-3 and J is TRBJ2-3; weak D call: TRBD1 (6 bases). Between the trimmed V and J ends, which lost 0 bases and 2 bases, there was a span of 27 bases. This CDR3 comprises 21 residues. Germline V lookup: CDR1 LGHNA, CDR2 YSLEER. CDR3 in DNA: TGCGCCAGCAGCCAAGAATCCCTGATAGGGGGACGAGTTCATGACACAGATACGCAGTATTTT. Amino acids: CASSQESLIGGRVHDTDTQYF.

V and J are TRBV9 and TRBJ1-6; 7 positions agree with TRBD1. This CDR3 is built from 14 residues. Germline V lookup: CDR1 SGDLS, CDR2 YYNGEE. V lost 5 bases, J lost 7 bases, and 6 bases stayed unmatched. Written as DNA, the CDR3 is TGTGCCAGCAGTAAGACAGGGTCGAATTCACCCCTCCACTTT. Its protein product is CASSKTGSNSPLHF. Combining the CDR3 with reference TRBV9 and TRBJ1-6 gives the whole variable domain DSGVTQTPKHLITATGQRVTLRCSPRSGDLSVYWYQQSLDQGLQFLIQYYNGEERAKGNILERFSAQQFPDLHSELNLSSLELGDSALYFCASSKTGSNSPLHFGNGTRLTVT.

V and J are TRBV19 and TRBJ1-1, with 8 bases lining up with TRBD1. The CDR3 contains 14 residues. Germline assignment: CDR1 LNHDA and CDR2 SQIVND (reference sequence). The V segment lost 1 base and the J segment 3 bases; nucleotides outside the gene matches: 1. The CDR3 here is CASSIAGGYTEAFF. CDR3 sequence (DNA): TGTGCCAGTAGTATAGCAGGGGGCTACACTGAAGCTTTCTTT.

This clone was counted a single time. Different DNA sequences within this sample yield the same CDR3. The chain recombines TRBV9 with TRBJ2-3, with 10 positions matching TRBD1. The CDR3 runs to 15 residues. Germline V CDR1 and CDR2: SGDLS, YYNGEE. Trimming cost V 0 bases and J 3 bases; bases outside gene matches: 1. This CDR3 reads CASSVGTGGTDTQYF. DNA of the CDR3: TGTGCCAGCAGCGTAGGGACAGGGGGAACAGATACGCAGTATTTT.

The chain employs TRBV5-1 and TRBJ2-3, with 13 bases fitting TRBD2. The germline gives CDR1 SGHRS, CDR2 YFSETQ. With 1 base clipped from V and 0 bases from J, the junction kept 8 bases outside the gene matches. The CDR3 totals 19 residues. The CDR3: CASSLSGLAGVTSTDTQYF. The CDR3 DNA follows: TGCGCCAGCAGCTTGAGTGGACTAGCGGGAGTTACTAGCACAGATACGCAGTATTTT.

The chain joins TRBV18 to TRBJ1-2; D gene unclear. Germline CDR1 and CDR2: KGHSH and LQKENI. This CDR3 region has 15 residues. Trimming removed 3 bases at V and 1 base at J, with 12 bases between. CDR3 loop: CASSPVADLNYGYTF. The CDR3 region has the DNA TGTGCCAGCTCACCTGTGGCAGATCTTAACTATGGCTACACCTTC.

The CDR3 DNA reads as TGTGCCAGTAGTATGGCAGTGGTTAACTATGGCTACACCTTC. Its translation is CASSMAVVNYGYTF. The V gene is TRBV19, the J gene TRBJ1-2; D gene uncertain. This CDR3 comprises 14 residues. Germline-derived CDR1 and CDR2 are LNHDA and SQIVND (reference sequence). Deletions cut 3 bases from V and 1 base from J, with 9 bases between.